A single sample gave rise to the 30 T cell receptor beta chains below, sequenced in a study of T cell changes during pregnancy in multiple sclerosis. Produced via immunoSEQ multiplex PCR; TCRdb's table is partial and in-frame only. The table includes approximately 32,000 clones, roughly 90% detected once. The sequencing here drew on CD8+ T cells from peripheral blood mononuclear cells, taken in the first trimester of pregnancy. The receptors derive from a female donor with multiple sclerosis, enrolled in a pregnancy study.

This chain connects TRBV19 to TRBJ2-7, with 8 bases that match TRBD1. Germline CDR1 is LNHDA and CDR2 is SQIVND (reference sequence). The CDR3 is made up of 16 amino acids. The junction had 12 bases not matched to a gene; V was cut back by 5 bases and J by 3 bases. The CDR3 sequence is CASSPLPGQEFYEQYF. The CDR3 bases are TGTGCCAGTAGTCCTTTACCGGGACAGGAATTCTACGAGCAGTACTTC.

The rearrangement uses TRBV21-1 and TRBJ2-1; the D call of TRBD2 is as the table states it, not checked on the DNA. TRBV21-1 is designated a pseudogene. The CDR3 has 16 amino acids. The DNA for the CDR3 is TGTGCCAGCAGCTCCCGGGACTTGGGACGTAGTAGTGAGCAGTTCTTC. Translating it yields CASSSRDLGRSSEQFF.

The chain has TRBV18 and TRBJ2-5, with D tentatively TRBD1 (6 bases). V was trimmed by 2 bases and J by 6 bases, leaving 16 bases between them. CDR1 is KGHSH, CDR2 LQKENI, per germline. The CDR3 has 15 amino acids. The CDR3 DNA follows: TGTGCCAGCTCACCAAGAGGACAGTTACGGAAGACCCAGTACTTC. Protein sequence: CASSPRGQLRKTQYF.

The chain joins TRBV9 to TRBJ2-3; 9 bases align to TRBD2. J gave up 2 bases and V 0 bases, and 4 bases lay outside the gene matches. The CDR3 totals 16 residues. Germline values: CDR1 SGDLS, CDR2 YYNGEE. CDR3 nucleotides: TGTGCCAGCAGCGTAGGCGGCGGGAGGGCCACAGATACGCAGTATTTT. It encodes CASSVGGGRATDTQYF.

This chain links TRBV27 with TRBJ1-1, with unresolved D. Germline V CDR1 and CDR2: MNHEY, SMNVEV (reference sequence). This CDR3 contains 16 residues. Trimming pared 1 base from V and 11 bases from J, leaving 23 bases between. The CDR3 sequence: CASSLLGPFQALGAFF. CDR3 nucleotide sequence: TGTGCCAGCAGTTTATTGGGTCCCTTTCAAGCTCTCGGGGCTTTCTTT.

The chain carries TRBV6-5 and TRBJ2-3; D call uncertain. Germline-derived CDR1 and CDR2 are MNHEY and SVGAGI. With 6 bases removed from V and 8 bases from J, the gap between germline ends came to 12 bases. The CDR3 has 12 amino acids. CDR3 nucleotide sequence: TGTGCCAGCAGGATGAAACCGAGTACGCAGTATTTT. Amino acids: CASRMKPSTQYF.

The CDR3 coding sequence is TGTGCCAGCAGTTTAGGGGGCCAGGAGGCTTTCTTT. The encoded protein is CASSLGGQEAFF. The V and J genes are TRBV27 and TRBJ1-1; TRBD1 might be the D (6 bases). V dropped 2 bases and J dropped 11 bases, with 12 bases sitting between them. Germline lookup yields CDR1 MNHEY and CDR2 SMNVEV (reference sequence). The CDR3 covers 12 residues.

The V call is TRBV5-1, the J call TRBJ1-4; 8 nucleotides align to TRBD1. Germline V lookup: CDR1 SGHRS, CDR2 YFSETQ. This CDR3 has 15 amino acids. Trimming removed 4 bases from V and 7 bases from J; junction bases left unmatched: 9. The CDR3 protein is CASSADDRGVEKLFF. The CDR3 region has the DNA TGCGCCAGCAGCGCGGATGACAGGGGCGTTGAAAAACTGTTTTTT.

This clone was counted a single time. This rearrangement joins TRBV25-1 to TRBJ1-1; possibly TRBD1 for D (5 bases). Germline V gives CDR1 MGHDK, CDR2 SYGVNS. The V and J ends lost 7 bases and 10 bases respectively, with 13 bases between them. The CDR3 covers 11 residues. CDR3 amino acids: CASMSGGRAFF. The CDR3 nucleotides are TGTGCCAGCATGTCGGGGGGTCGAGCTTTCTTT.

This clone has ten or more counts. V is TRBV2 and J is TRBJ1-4, with D possibly being TRBD1 (5 bases). V was trimmed by 8 bases and J by 8 bases, leaving 15 bases between them. This CDR3 is 13 amino acids long. Germline values: CDR1 SNHLY, CDR2 FYNNEI. The CDR3 sequence is CASCPSRGEKLFF. The DNA for the CDR3 is TGTGCCAGCTGCCCATCGCGGGGGGAAAAACTGTTTTTT.

V gene TRBV6-5 combines with J gene TRBJ2-7; weak D call: TRBD1 (7 bases). The length of the CDR3 is 14 residues. The germline V gene has CDR1 MNHEY and CDR2 SVGAGI. V shed 5 bases and J shed 5 bases, with 16 bases lying between them. The CDR3 nucleotides read TGTGCCAGCAGTCTCAGGGGGGAATGGGACGAGCAGTACTTC. It yields the protein CASSLRGEWDEQYF.

This chain uses TRBV6-5 with TRBJ2-1, with TRBD2 matching over 9 bases. Trimming cost V 6 bases and J 7 bases; bases outside gene matches: 13. CDR1 MNHEY and CDR2 SVGAGI come from the germline V gene. CDR3 length: 16 amino acids. The DNA of the CDR3 is TGTGCCAGCAGCTACCTCGGACTAGCGCTAACTAATGAGCAGTTCTTC. This sequence encodes CASSYLGLALTNEQFF.

The chain carries TRBV10-3 and TRBJ1-4, with 10 bases lining up with TRBD1. The CDR3 loop spans 15 amino acids. V shed 1 base and J 8 bases; nucleotides not matched to a gene: 4. Germline V gene lookup returns CDR1 ENHRY and CDR2 SYGVKD. CDR3 in amino acids: CAISELTGGEEKLFF. The CDR3 nucleotides read TGTGCCATCAGTGAGTTGACAGGGGGCGAAGAAAAACTGTTTTTT.

The chain couples TRBV4-3 to TRBJ1-1; 8 bases line up with TRBD1. The V gene end was trimmed by 0 bases and the J gene end by 0 bases; junction bases not matched to a gene: 6. This CDR3 region has 17 residues. Germline CDR1 LGHNA, CDR2 YSLEER. The CDR3 DNA sequence: TGCGCCAGCAGCCAAGATCCGGCAGGGGGCGTGAACACTGAAGCTTTCTTT. Translating it yields CASSQDPAGGVNTEAFF.

The chain combines TRBV27 with TRBJ2-7; 10 bases agree with TRBD2. With 0 bases clipped from V and 7 bases from J, the junction kept 12 bases outside the gene matches. This CDR3 region has 17 residues. In germline, CDR1 is MNHEY, CDR2 SMNVEV (reference sequence). The CDR3 sequence is CASSLSMVAGGRGEQYF. CDR3 nucleotide sequence: TGTGCCAGCAGTTTATCGATGGTAGCGGGAGGTCGAGGAGAGCAGTACTTC.

Only one count was recorded for this clone. The J gene is TRBJ1-5, the V gene TRBV6-1, with TRBD1 matching 7 bases. The trim removed 1 base at V and 3 bases at J, leaving 3 bases unmatched. In germline, CDR1 is MNHNS, CDR2 SASEGT. The CDR3 contains 15 residues. CDR3 nucleotide sequence: TGTGCCAGCAGTGAAGGTCAGGGGGACAATCAGCCCCAGCATTTT. Translating gives CASSEGQGDNQPQHF.

The rearrangement joins TRBV4-3 to TRBJ2-1, with 7 bases that match TRBD2. Germline CDR1 LGHNA, CDR2 YSLEER. Trimming removed 3 bases from V and 8 bases from J; junction bases left unmatched: 16. There are 17 residues in the CDR3. The DNA for the CDR3 is TGCGCCAGCAGCCAGGGCCGAAACGGGAGGCCGGCATATGAGCAGTTCTTC. This encodes CASSQGRNGRPAYEQFF.

This clone was detected once. The rearrangement joins TRBV6-5 to TRBJ1-2; 7 nucleotides match TRBD1. J gave up 4 bases and V 7 bases, and 9 bases lay outside the gene matches. CDR1 is MNHEY, CDR2 SVGAGI, per germline. The CDR3 extends over 14 amino acids. The CDR3 DNA follows: TGTGCCAGCAAACTAGAAGGGGGCGGCTATGGCTACACCTTC. Translating it yields CASKLEGGGYGYTF.

The chain employs TRBV27 and TRBJ2-1; 13 bases are a match to TRBD2. Germline values: CDR1 MNHEY, CDR2 SMNVEV (reference sequence). Germline trimming cut 4 bases from V and 7 bases from J; bases unmatched to any gene: 13. The CDR3 runs to 18 residues. CDR3: CASSSPWTSGRPANEQFF. The CDR3, as DNA: TGTGCCAGCAGTTCCCCCTGGACTAGCGGGAGACCTGCAAATGAGCAGTTCTTC.

This clone was recorded only once. The genes are TRBV19 and TRBJ2-7; possible D gene TRBD1, 6 bases. Between the trimmed V and J ends, which lost 5 bases and 4 bases, there was a span of 15 bases. CDR1 LNHDA and CDR2 SQIVND come from the germline V gene (reference sequence). The CDR3 has 14 residues. The DNA of the CDR3 is TGTGCCAGTAGTGGGCCGACAGGAGGTTACGAGCAGTACTTC. Encoded protein: CASSGPTGGYEQYF.

Comment on this clone: At one end the junction does not follow the germline gene, possibly because of a read error. The CDR3, as DNA: TGTGCTAGCAGCTCCTCCCCTGGAGCAGATACGCAGTATTTT. Translating it yields CASSSSPGADTQYF. This rearrangement joins TRBV7-7 to TRBJ2-3; D unresolved. CDR3 length: 14 residues. Germline V gene sequence: CDR1 SSHAT, CDR2 FNYEAQ (reference sequence).

This clone was recorded once. The chain is built from TRBV27 and TRBJ2-7; TRBD1 might be the D (5 bases). Trimming left V 2 bases short and J 4 bases short, with 12 bases between. CDR3 length: 14 residues. CDR1 is MNHEY, CDR2 SMNVEV, per germline (reference sequence). This CDR3 is CASSLRGFSYEQYF. CDR3 nucleotides: TGTGCCAGCAGTTTAAGGGGTTTCAGTTACGAGCAGTACTTC.

The V gene is TRBV7-6, the J gene TRBJ2-1; TRBD1 matches at 8 bases. Germline V gene lookup returns CDR1 SGHVS and CDR2 FNYEAQ. The CDR3 is 14 residues long. V was pared by 5 bases and J by 9 bases, with 9 bases of the junction left unmatched. The CDR3 bases are TGTGCCAGCAGCCAGACAGGGGTGCAGAGTGAGCAGTTCTTC. It specifies CASSQTGVQSEQFF.

The rearrangement joins TRBV5-1 to TRBJ2-2; 9 bases map to TRBD1. Germline V gives CDR1 SGHRS, CDR2 YFSETQ. The CDR3 contains 16 residues. V gave up 4 bases and J gave up 1 base; unmatched junction bases: 5. The CDR3 coding sequence is TGCGCCAGCAGCGTTTGGACAGGGGAGAACACCGGGGAGCTGTTTTTT. Protein: CASSVWTGENTGELFF.

V is TRBV5-1 and J is TRBJ1-1, with 10 bases fitting TRBD1. The CDR3 length is 14 residues. J was trimmed by 6 bases and V by 3 bases; bases with no gene match: 5. The germline V gene encodes CDR1 SGHRS and CDR2 YFSETQ. The CDR3 coding sequence is TGCGCCAGCAGCTGGGGACAGGGGATCCCTGAAGCTTTCTTT. Translated, it gives CASSWGQGIPEAFF.

This clone has only a few counts. The CDR3 reads CASSQEMAGSNYGYTF. CDR3 nucleotides: TGCGCCAGCAGCCAAGAGATGGCGGGGTCTAACTATGGCTACACCTTC. The rearrangement joins TRBV4-1 to TRBJ1-2; D unclear. The V end was cut by 0 bases, the J end by 0 bases, with 11 bases between. CDR3 length: 16 amino acids. Germline values: CDR1 MGHRA, CDR2 YSYEKL.

The rearrangement uses TRBV5-4 and TRBJ2-7, with 10 bases aligning to TRBD2. The V gene's germline CDR1 is SGHNT and CDR2 YYREEE (reference sequence). There are 15 residues in the CDR3. Trimming took 1 base from V and 5 from J; bases not matched to a gene: 6. DNA for the CDR3: TGTGCCAGCAGCTTGCTTAGCGGGAGGTTCCACGAGCAGTACTTC. Translating gives CASSLLSGRFHEQYF.

V and J are TRBV7-9 and TRBJ2-2; the D gene is possibly TRBD1 (6 bases). Trimming removed 5 bases from V and 4 bases from J, with 11 bases in between. This CDR3 has 14 amino acids. The germline V gene has CDR1 SEHNR and CDR2 FQNEAQ (reference sequence). This CDR3 reads CASSTRTVTGELFF. The CDR3 nucleotides are TGTGCCAGCAGCACACGGACAGTCACCGGGGAGCTGTTTTTT.

At least ten counts were recorded for this clone. The chain is built from TRBV7-3 and TRBJ2-6; D uncertain. Trimming took off 5 bases at V and 0 bases at J, with 14 bases between the two ends. Per the germline V gene, CDR1 is SGHTA and CDR2 is FQGTGA. CDR3 length: 17 residues. CDR3 residues: CASSLVLLGSGANVLTF. The CDR3 DNA sequence: TGTGCCAGCAGCCTCGTCCTTCTCGGCTCTGGGGCCAACGTCCTGACTTTC.

The chain employs TRBV5-1 and TRBJ2-7; the D gene is possibly TRBD2 (6 bases). Trimming took 2 bases from V and 6 from J, leaving 15 bases between them. CDR1 is SGHRS and CDR2 is YFSETQ in the germline V gene. CDR3 size: 14 residues. The CDR3 protein is CASSFEGRGSEQYF. CDR3 coding DNA: TGCGCCAGCAGCTTCGAGGGACGGGGGAGCGAGCAGTACTTC.